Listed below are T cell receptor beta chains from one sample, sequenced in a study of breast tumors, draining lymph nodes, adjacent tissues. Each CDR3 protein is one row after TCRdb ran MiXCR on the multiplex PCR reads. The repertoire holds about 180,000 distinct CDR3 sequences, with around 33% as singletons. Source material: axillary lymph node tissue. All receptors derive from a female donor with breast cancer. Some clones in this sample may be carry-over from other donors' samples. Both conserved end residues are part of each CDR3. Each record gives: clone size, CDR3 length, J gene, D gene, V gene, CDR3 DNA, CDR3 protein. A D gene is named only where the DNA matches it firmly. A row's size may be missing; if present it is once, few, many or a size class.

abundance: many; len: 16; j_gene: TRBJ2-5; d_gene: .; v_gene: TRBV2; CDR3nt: TGTGCCAGCAGTCCTACCTTGGGGGAGGTCGTAGAGACCCAGTACTTC; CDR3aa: CASSPTLGEVVETQYF
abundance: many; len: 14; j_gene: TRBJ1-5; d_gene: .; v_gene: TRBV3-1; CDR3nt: TGTGCCAGCAGCCAAGTGGCAAGCAATCAGCCCCAGCATTTT; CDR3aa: CASSQVASNQPQHF
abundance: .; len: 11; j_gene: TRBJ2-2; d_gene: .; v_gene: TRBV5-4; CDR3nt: TGTGCCAGCAGCGCCAAAGGGGAGCTGTTTTTT; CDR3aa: CASSAKGELFF
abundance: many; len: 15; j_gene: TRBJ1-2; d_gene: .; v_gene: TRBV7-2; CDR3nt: TGTGCCAGCAGCCCCGGAGGCAGGGACCTTTACGGCTACACCTTC; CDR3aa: CASSPGGRDLYGYTF
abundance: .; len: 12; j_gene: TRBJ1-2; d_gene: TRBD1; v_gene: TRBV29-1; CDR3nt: TGCAGCGTCCTTACAGGGGGCCTTGGCTACACCTTT; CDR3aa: CSVLTGGLGYTF
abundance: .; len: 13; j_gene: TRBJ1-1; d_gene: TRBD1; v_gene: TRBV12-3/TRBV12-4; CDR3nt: TGTGCCAGCAGATCCACAGGGGGCACTGAAGCTTTCTTT; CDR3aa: CASRSTGGTEAFF
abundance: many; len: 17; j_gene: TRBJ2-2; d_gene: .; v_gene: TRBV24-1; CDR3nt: TGTGCCACCAGTGATGAAGGACTGGGAGTAAGCACCGGGGAGCTGTTTTTT; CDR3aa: CATSDEGLGVSTGELFF
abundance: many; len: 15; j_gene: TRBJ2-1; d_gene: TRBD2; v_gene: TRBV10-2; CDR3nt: TGCGCCATCGGGACTAGCGGGGGTCGCCCCAATGAGCAGTTCTTC; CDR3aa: CAIGTSGGRPNEQFF
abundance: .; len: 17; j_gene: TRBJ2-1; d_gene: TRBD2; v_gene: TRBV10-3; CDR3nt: TGTGCCATCAGGCGCATACTGGGACTAGCCTCCTACAATGAGCAGTTCTTC; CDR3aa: CAIRRILGLASYNEQFF
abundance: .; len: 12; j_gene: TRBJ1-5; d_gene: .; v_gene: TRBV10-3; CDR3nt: TGTGCCATCAGTGGAACTAGCGGGGGGCGGCATTTT; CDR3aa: CAISGTSGGRHF
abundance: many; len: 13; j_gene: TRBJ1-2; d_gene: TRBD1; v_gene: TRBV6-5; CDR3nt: TGTGCCAGCAGGACAGGGGCGGACTATGGCTACACCTTC; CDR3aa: CASRTGADYGYTF
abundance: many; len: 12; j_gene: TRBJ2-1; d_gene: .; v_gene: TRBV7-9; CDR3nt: TGTGCCAGCAGCCTTATCGTGGATGAGCAGTTCTTC; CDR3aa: CASSLIVDEQFF
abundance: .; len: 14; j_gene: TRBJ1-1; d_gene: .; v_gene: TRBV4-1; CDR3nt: TGCGCCAGCAGCCTCCTAGGTACGAACACTGAAGCTTTCTTT; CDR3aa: CASSLLGTNTEAFF
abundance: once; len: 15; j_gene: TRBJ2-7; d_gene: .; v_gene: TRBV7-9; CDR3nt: TGTGCCAGCAGCTTTACTGGAGCGGACGGCTACGAGCAGTACTTC; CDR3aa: CASSFTGADGYEQYF
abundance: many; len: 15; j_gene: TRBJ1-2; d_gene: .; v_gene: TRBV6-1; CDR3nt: TGTGCCAGCAGTGAAGCCCCCGGTACCGGCCATGGCTACACCTTC; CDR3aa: CASSEAPGTGHGYTF
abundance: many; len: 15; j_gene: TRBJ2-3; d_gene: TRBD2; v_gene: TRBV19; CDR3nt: TGTGCCAGTAGTATAGCTAGCGGGAACACAGATACGCAGTATTTT; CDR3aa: CASSIASGNTDTQYF
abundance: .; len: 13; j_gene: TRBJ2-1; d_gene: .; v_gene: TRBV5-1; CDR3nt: TGCGCCAGCAGCTTATCAGCAAACAATGAGCAGTTCTTC; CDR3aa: CASSLSANNEQFF
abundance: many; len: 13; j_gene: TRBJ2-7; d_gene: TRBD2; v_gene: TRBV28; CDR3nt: TGTGCCAGCAGAGTCGGACTAGCGGGAGATCAGTACTTC; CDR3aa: CASRVGLAGDQYF
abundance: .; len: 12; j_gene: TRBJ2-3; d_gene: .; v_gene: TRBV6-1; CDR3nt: TGTGCCAGCAGTCAAGGGGCAGTTACGCAGTATTTT; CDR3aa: CASSQGAVTQYF
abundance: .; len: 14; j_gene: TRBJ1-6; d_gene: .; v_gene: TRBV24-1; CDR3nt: TGCGCCAGCAGTGGAGACAGTTTTAATTCACCCCTCCACTTT; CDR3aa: CASSGDSFNSPLHF
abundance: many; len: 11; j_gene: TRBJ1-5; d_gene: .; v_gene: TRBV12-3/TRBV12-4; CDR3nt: TGTGCCAGCAGTTCAGGACATAACCAGCATTTT; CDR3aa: CASSSGHNQHF
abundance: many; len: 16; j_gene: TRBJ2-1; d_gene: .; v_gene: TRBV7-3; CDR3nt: TGTGCCAGCAGCTTGAGTTGGGGGCAGCGGTACAATGAGCAGTTCTTC; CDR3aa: CASSLSWGQRYNEQFF
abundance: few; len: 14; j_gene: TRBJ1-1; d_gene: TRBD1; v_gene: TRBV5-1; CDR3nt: TGCGCCAGCAGCTCCGGGACAGCTAGAACTGAAGCTTTCTTT; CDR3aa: CASSSGTARTEAFF
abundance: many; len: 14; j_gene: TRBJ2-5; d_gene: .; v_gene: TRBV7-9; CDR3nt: TGTGCCAGCCCTCCAGCCTTTGTATCAGAGACCCAGTACTTC; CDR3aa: CASPPAFVSETQYF
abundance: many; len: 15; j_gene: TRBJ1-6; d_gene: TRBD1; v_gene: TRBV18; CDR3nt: TGTGCCAGCTCCTCGAGGACAGGGGAAAATTCACCCCTCCACTTT; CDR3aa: CASSSRTGENSPLHF
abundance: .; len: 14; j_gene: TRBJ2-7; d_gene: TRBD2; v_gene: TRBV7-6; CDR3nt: TGTGCCAGCAGCTCACGCGGGGGGGCAGGCGAGCGGTATTTC; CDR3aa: CASSSRGGAGERYF
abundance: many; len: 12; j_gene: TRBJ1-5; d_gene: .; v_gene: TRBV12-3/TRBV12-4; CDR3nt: TGTGCGTCGAGGGGGAGCAATCAGCCCCAGCATTTT; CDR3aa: CASRGSNQPQHF
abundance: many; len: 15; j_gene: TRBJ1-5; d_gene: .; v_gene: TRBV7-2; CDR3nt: TGTGCCAGCAGCCCTCCCGGGGTTAGGAATCAGCCCCAGCATTTT; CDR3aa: CASSPPGVRNQPQHF
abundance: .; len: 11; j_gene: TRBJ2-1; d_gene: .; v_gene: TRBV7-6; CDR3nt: TGTGCCAGCAGCTTATGGACTGGGCAGTTCTTC; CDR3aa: CASSLWTGQFF
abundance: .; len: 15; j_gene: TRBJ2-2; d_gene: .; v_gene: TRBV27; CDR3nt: TGTGCCAGCAGTTTTCGGGGGCGGTCCACCGGGGAGCTGTTTTTT; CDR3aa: CASSFRGRSTGELFF
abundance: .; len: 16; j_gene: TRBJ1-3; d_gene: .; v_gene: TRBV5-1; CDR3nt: TGCGCCAGCAGCGCGGGACATGGGTTTCCCGGAAACACCATATATTTT; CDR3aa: CASSAGHGFPGNTIYF
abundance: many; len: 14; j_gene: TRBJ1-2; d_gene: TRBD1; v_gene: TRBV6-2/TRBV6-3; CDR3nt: TGTGCCAGCAGTTACTCGAGACAGGGGACCGGCTACACCTTC; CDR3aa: CASSYSRQGTGYTF
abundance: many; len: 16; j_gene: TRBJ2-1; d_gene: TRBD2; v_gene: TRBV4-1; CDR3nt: TGCGCCAGCAGCCAAGGATCTTCTTCTTTGCGGGGGGGCCAGTTCTTC; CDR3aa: CASSQGSSSLRGGQFF
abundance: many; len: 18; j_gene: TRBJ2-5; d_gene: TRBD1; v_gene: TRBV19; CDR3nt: TGTGCCAGTAGTATAGATCGTCGGACAGGGGGCTTCCAAGAGACCCAGTACTTC; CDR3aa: CASSIDRRTGGFQETQYF
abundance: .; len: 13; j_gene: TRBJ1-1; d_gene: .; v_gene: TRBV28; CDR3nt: TGTGCCAGCGGACTTAGGGGCTCCACTGAAGCTTTCTTT; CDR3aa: CASGLRGSTEAFF
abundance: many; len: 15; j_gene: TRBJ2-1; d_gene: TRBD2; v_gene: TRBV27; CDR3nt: TGTGCCAGCAGTTCTGGGACTAGCCCTTACAATGAGCAGTTCTTC; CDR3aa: CASSSGTSPYNEQFF
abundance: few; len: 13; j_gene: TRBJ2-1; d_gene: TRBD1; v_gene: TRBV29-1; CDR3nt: TGCAGCGCGGGACAGGGAGGGTGGAATGAGCAGTTCTTC; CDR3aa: CSAGQGGWNEQFF
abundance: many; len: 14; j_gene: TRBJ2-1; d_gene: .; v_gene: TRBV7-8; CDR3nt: TGTGCCAGCAGCGAAGGACAGCTCCACAATGAGCAGTTCTTC; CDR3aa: CASSEGQLHNEQFF
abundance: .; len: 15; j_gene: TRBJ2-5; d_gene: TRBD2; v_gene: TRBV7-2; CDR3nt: TGTGCCAGCAGCTTCACCCGGACTAGCGGAGAGACCCAGTACTTC; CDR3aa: CASSFTRTSGETQYF
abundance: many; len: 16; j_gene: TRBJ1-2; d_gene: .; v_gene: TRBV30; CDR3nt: TGTGCCTGGAGTGCCCGAAGGTTTGGTGGGGTCCGGGGCTACACCTTC; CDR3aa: CAWSARRFGGVRGYTF
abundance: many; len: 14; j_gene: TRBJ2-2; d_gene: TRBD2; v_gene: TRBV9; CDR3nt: TGTGCCAGCAGCCGTGACGGGGGGTCCGGGGAGCTGTTTTTT; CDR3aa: CASSRDGGSGELFF
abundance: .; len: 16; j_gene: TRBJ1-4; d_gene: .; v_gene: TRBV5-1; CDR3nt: TGCGCCGGCACCCTGGGCCGGCTGCAGTCTAATGGAAAACTGTTTTTT; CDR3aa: CAGTLGRLQSNGKLFF
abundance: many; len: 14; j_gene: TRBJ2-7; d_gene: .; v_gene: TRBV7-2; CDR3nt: TGTGCCAGCAGCTTAGATCCCACGGCCTACGAGCAGTACTTC; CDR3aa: CASSLDPTAYEQYF
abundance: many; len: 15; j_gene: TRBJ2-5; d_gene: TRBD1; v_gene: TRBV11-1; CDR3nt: TGTGCCAGCAGCGTCACGACAGGGGGCGGTAGGACCCAGTACTTC; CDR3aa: CASSVTTGGGRTQYF
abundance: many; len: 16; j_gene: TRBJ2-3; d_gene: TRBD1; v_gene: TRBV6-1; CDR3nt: TGTGCCAGCAGTGGTGAGAGGACAGGGGTCACAGATACGCAGTATTTT; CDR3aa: CASSGERTGVTDTQYF
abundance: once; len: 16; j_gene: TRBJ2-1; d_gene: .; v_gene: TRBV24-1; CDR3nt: TGTGCCACCAGCGTCCTTAAGGGTCCCTCCTACAATGAGCAGTTCTTC; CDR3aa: CATSVLKGPSYNEQFF
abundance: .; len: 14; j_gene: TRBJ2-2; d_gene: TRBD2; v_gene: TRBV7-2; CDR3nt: TGTGCCAGCAGCCCCCAAGCGGGGTCGGGCGAGCTGTTTTTT; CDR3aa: CASSPQAGSGELFF
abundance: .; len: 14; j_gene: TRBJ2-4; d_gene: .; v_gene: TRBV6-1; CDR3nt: TGTGCCAGCAGTGAACAGCCGGCCAAAAACATTCAGTACTTC; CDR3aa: CASSEQPAKNIQYF
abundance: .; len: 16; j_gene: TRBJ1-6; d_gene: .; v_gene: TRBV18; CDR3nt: TGTGCCAGCTCACCATCTGCACGAGATCTTAATTCACCCCTCCACTTT; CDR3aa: CASSPSARDLNSPLHF
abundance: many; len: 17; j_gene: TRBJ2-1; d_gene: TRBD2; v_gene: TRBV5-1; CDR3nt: TGCGCCAGCAGCTTGGAACCTAGCGGGAGATCCTACAATGAGCAGTTCTTC; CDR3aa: CASSLEPSGRSYNEQFF
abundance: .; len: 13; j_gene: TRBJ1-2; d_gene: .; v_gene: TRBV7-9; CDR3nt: TGTGCCACTGGGGGGGGGTTTTCCAATGGCTACACCTTC; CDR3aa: CATGGGFSNGYTF
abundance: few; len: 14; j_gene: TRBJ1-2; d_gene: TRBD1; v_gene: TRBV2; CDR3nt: TGTGCCAGCAGAGCCGGGACAGCCTTTTATGGCTACACCTTC; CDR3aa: CASRAGTAFYGYTF